This TCR beta chain was identified during a study of blood T cell repertoires in COVID-19. Study-wide context: Donors in the United States, Italy and Spain gave samples during acute or convalescent COVID-19. Sources were T cells, B-cell-depleted T cells, or PBMCs; the material itself was cDNA or gDNA.

One Seattle source followed patients from active infection through their disease course. The method was immunoSEQ multiplex PCR; TCRdb's version includes in-frame clones alone and lacks a portion of them. The sample lists around 400,000 clones, about 90% occurring once. The sequence came from a woman in her twenties or thirties with COVID-19, enrolled during active disease. Sequencing was done on a sample of peripheral blood.

The CDR3 DNA follows: TGTGCCAGCAGTTACGGGACAGGGGTTTACGAGCAGTACTTC. Amino acids: CASSYGTGVYEQYF. The chain has TRBV6-5 and TRBJ2-7; 10 bases map to TRBD1. Germline CDR1 reads MNHEY; CDR2 reads SVGAGI. Losses at the gene ends were 2 bases for V and 4 bases for J; bases not matched to a gene: 2. The length of the CDR3 is 14 residues.